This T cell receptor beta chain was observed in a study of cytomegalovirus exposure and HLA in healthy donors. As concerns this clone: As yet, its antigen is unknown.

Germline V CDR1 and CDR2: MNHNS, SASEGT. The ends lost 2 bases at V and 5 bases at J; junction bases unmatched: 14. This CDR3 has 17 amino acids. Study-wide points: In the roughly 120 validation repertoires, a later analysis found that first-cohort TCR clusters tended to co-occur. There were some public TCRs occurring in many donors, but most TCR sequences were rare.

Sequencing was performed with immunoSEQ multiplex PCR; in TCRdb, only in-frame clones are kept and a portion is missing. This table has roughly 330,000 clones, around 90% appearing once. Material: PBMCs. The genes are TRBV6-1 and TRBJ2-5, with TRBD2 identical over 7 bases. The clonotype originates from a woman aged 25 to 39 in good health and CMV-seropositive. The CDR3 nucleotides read TGTGCCAGCAGTGAATCTTCCTTCGCCCTAGCGGAGGAGACCCAGTACTTC. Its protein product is CASSESSFALAEETQYF.